These 14 T cell receptor beta chains were sequenced from one sample in a study of blood T cell repertoires in COVID-19. Data came from immunoSEQ multiplex PCR; TCRdb stores just in-frame clones and leaves some out. The sample has about 38,000 clones, 65% to 75% seen once. Sequencing used peripheral blood. These receptors originate from a man between 65 and 85 years old with COVID-19, enrolled during active disease.

V and J are TRBV18 and TRBJ2-7; possible D gene TRBD2, 6 bases. Germline values: CDR1 KGHSH, CDR2 LQKENI. The CDR3 is made up of 14 amino acids. V was clipped by 2 bases and J by 5 bases, with 13 bases between them. The CDR3 protein is CASSPGTRMDEQYF. CDR3 nucleotides: TGTGCCAGCTCACCAGGGACTCGGATGGACGAGCAGTACTTC.

CDR3 nucleotide sequence: TGTGCCAGCAGCTTACAGTCAGGGCACAGCTATAATTCACCCCTCCACTTT. The encoded protein is CASSLQSGHSYNSPLHF. The V gene is TRBV7-9, the J gene TRBJ1-6; D is perhaps TRBD1 (5 bases). CDR1 is SEHNR, CDR2 FQNEAQ, per germline (reference sequence). This CDR3 region has 17 residues. Trimming pared 2 bases from V and 3 bases from J, leaving 14 bases between. The variable domain in full, completed from reference TRBV7-9 and TRBJ1-6, reads DTGVSQNPRHKITKRGQNVTFRCDPISEHNRLYWYRQTLGQGPEFLTYFQNEAQLEKSRLLSDRFSAERPKGSFSTLEIQRTEQGDSAMYLCASSLQSGHSYNSPLHFGNGTRLTVT.

J is TRBJ2-7 and V is TRBV18; 7 bases line up with TRBD1. V shed 1 base, J shed 3 bases, and the junction held 3 bases outside the gene matches. Germline lookup yields CDR1 KGHSH and CDR2 LQKENI. The CDR3 has 14 amino acids. CDR3 nucleotide sequence: TGTGCCAGCTCACCACAGGGGGCGTTCTACGAGCAGTACTTC. Its protein is CASSPQGAFYEQYF.

This sequence joins TRBV28 and TRBJ1-6; TRBD1 aligns across 11 bases. The CDR3 is 12 amino acids. V trimming: 8 bases; J trimming: 10 bases; junction bases outside the gene matches: 1. Germline V lookup: CDR1 MDHEN, CDR2 SYDVKM. CDR3 protein: CASRTGGSPLHF. CDR3 DNA: TGTGCCAGCCGGACAGGGGGCTCACCCCTCCACTTT.

The chain carries TRBV19 and TRBJ1-6; tentative D call: TRBD1 (5 bases). V was pared by 3 bases and J by 8 bases, with 14 bases between. The CDR3 has 15 residues. Germline values: CDR1 LNHDA, CDR2 SQIVND (reference sequence). The CDR3 DNA sequence: TGTGCCAGTAGTATGAGGCAGGGTCGCGATTCACCCCTCCACTTT. The encoded protein is CASSMRQGRDSPLHF.

By share, this clone ranks as medium-sized. The rearrangement joins TRBV28 to TRBJ1-5; 7 positions agree with TRBD1. Trimming took 7 bases from V and 3 from J; bases not matched to a gene: 12. The CDR3 totals 16 residues. Germline CDR1 and CDR2: MDHEN and SYDVKM. Here the CDR3 DNA reads TGTGCCAGCAAGAGTCAGGCGGGACAGTTCAATCAGCCCCAGCATTTT. It translates to CASKSQAGQFNQPQHF.

This clone was recorded once. The CDR3 reads CASSYQGQANTEAFF. The DNA of the CDR3 is TGTGCCAGCAGTTACCAGGGGCAGGCGAACACTGAAGCTTTCTTT. This chain links TRBV6-5 with TRBJ1-1; TRBD1 might be the D (6 bases). Germline V CDR1 and CDR2: MNHEY, SVGAGI. V was shortened by 2 bases and J by 1 base, with 11 bases between the two germline ends. The CDR3 is 15 residues long.

The chain is built from TRBV4-1 and TRBJ2-1; D gene uncertain. Between the trimmed V and J ends, which lost 1 base and 4 bases, there was a span of 23 bases. From germline, CDR1 is MGHRA and CDR2 YSYEKL. The CDR3 runs 19 residues. For the CDR3, the DNA is TGCGCCAGCAGCCAAGGGCTGTTCTCCCGCGCTATAGCTTACAATGAGCAGTTCTTC. It is translated as CASSQGLFSRAIAYNEQFF.

The V call is TRBV7-2, the J call TRBJ1-1; the D gene is possibly TRBD1 (6 bases). From germline, CDR1 is SGHTA and CDR2 FQGNSA. The CDR3 is 13 amino acids. Trimming took off 3 bases at V and 5 bases at J, with 10 bases between the two ends. The CDR3, as DNA: TGTGCCAGCAGCTTTGTGGGGGCGACTGAAGCTTTCTTT. Translated, it gives CASSFVGATEAFF.

This clone was counted a few times. The gene calls are TRBV6-2 or TRBV6-3 and TRBJ1-2, with 7 bases identical to TRBD1. The CDR3 consists of 12 residues. Germline lookup yields CDR1 MNHEY and CDR2 SVGEGT. The ends lost 5 bases at V and 7 bases at J; junction bases unmatched: 4. The CDR3 reads CASSRQGGGYTF. As DNA, the CDR3 is TGTGCCAGCAGTCGACAGGGTGGTGGCTACACCTTC.

This clone has just one count. The rearrangement uses TRBV5-5 and TRBJ1-2, with 12 nucleotides matching TRBD1. CDR3 size: 16 residues. J gave up 4 bases and V 0 bases, and 4 bases lay outside the gene matches. Germline CDR1 SGHKS, CDR2 YYEKEE (reference sequence). The CDR3 region has the DNA TGTGCCAGCAGCTTGGTGGGGACAGGGGGCAGCTATGGCTACACCTTC. Protein: CASSLVGTGGSYGYTF.

This clone was picked up a small number of times. The chain recombines TRBV15 with TRBJ2-7, with TRBD2 as a possible D gene (6 bases). CDR1 and CDR2 from the germline V gene are LNHNV and YYDKDF (reference sequence). V shed 6 bases and J shed 5 bases, with 17 bases lying between them. The CDR3 loop spans 14 amino acids. CDR3 amino acids: CATRSRKTGDEQYF. DNA of the CDR3: TGTGCCACCAGATCCCGGAAGACGGGGGACGAGCAGTACTTC.

The CDR3, as DNA: TGTGCCAGCAGCTTACGGACTGGGGACAATGAGCAGTTCTTC. Amino acid sequence: CASSLRTGDNEQFF. The gene calls are TRBV7-6 and TRBJ2-1, with a weak D call TRBD2 (5 bases). CDR1 is SGHVS and CDR2 is FNYEAQ in the germline V gene. The CDR3 spans 14 residues. Trimming left V 2 bases short and J 5 bases short, with 10 bases between.

The chain recombines TRBV2 with TRBJ2-7; maybe TRBD2 (6 bases). V was cut by 6 bases and J by 9 bases, with 21 bases left in between. The CDR3 runs 14 residues. The germline V gene has CDR1 SNHLY and CDR2 FYNNEI. CDR3: CASSARAAEGLQYF. The CDR3 coding sequence is TGTGCCAGCAGCGCCCGGGCCGCGGAGGGCCTGCAGTACTTC.